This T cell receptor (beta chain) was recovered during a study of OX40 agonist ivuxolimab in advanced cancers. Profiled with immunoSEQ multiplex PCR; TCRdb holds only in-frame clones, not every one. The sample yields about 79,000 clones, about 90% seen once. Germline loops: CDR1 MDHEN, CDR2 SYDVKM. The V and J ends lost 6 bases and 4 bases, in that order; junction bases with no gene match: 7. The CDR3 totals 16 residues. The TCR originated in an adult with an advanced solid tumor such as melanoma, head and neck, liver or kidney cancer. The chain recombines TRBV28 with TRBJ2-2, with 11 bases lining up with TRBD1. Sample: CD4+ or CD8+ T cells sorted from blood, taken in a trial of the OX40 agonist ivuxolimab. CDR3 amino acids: CASSLLGTGGTGELFF. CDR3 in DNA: TGTGCCAGCAGCCTGCTGGGGACAGGGGGCACCGGGGAGCTGTTTTTT.